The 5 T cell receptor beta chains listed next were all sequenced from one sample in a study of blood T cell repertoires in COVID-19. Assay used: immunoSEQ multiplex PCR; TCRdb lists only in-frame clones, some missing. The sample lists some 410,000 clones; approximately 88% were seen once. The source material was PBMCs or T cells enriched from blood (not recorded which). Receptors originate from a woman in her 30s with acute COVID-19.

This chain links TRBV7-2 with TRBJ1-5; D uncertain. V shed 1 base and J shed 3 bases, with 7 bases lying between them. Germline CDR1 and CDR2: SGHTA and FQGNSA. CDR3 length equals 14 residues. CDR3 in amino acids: CASSLGAFNQPQHF. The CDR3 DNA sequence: TGTGCCAGCAGCTTAGGGGCTTTCAATCAGCCCCAGCATTTT.

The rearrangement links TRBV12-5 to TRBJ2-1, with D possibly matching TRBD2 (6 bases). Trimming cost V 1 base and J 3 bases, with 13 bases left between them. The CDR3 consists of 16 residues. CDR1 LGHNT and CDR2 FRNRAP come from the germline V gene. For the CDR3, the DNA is TGTGCTAGTGGTTTGGAGGATCGGGGGAACTACAATGAGCAGTTCTTC. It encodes CASGLEDRGNYNEQFF.

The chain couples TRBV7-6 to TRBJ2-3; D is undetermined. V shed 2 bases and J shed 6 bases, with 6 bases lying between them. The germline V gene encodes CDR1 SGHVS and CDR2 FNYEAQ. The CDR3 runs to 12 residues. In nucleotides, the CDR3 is TGTGCCAGCAGCTTAAACGGGGATACGCAGTATTTT. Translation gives CASSLNGDTQYF. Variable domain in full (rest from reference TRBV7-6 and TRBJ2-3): GAGVSQSPRYKVTKRGQDVALRCDPISGHVSLYWYRQALGQGPEFLTYFNYEAQQDKSGLPNDRFSAERPEGSISTLTIQRTEQRDSAMYRCASSLNGDTQYFGPGTRLTVL.

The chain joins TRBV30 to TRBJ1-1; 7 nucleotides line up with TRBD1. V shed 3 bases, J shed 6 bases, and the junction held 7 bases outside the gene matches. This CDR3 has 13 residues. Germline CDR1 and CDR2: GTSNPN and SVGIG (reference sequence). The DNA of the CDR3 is TGTGCCTGGAGCTCGACAGGGAATCCTGAAGCTTTCTTT. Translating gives CAWSSTGNPEAFF.

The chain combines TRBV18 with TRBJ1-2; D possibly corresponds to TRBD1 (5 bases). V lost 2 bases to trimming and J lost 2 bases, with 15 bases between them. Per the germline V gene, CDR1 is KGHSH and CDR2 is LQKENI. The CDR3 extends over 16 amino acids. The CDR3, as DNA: TGTGCCAGCTCACCATCCCAAACAGGTCTCAACTATGGCTACACCTTC. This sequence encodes CASSPSQTGLNYGYTF. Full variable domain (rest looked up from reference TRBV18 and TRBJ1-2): NAGVMQNPRHLVRRRGQEARLRCSPMKGHSHVYWYRQLPEEGLKFMVYLQKENIIDESGMPKERFSAEFPKEGPSILRIQQVVRGDSAAYFCASSPSQTGLNYGYTFGSGTRLTVV.